This T cell receptor (beta chain) is drawn from a study of blood T cell repertoires in COVID-19 (dated by TCRdb to about 2020). Turning to the overall study: Samples from collaborators originated in the United States, Italy and Spain and spanned both the acute and convalescent phases of COVID-19. The prospective study material was composed of cDNA or gDNA derived from T cells, B-cell-depleted T cells, or PBMCs. Subjects who had been exposed to COVID-19, were actively infected with it, or had recovered from it provided the deeply sampled blood TCRbeta repertoires that made up the dataset. The repertoires were released in a freely available public database meant as a resource for research on the immune response to SARS-CoV-2. The samples were drawn from the first 160 participants of the ongoing ImmuneRACE study and from 950 to 1,500 subjects provided by 6 global collaborators. Nearly every sample came with metadata listing a de-identified subject ID, COVID-19 status, age in years and sex. HLA class I and class II types, where available, came from metadata supplied by the sample provider rather than from assay-based typing. Broader findings and caveats from the paper: The quantity of clinical and demographic metadata differed by source and by participant and was supplied without curation.

At the junction V is shortened by 5 bases and J by 7 bases; bases outside the gene matches: 8. According to the germline V gene (reference sequence), CDR1 reads SEHNR and CDR2 reads FQNEAQ. The CDR3 runs 14 amino acids, cysteine and phenylalanine included. CDR3 DNA is the only sequence kept; it has 42 bases, read in frame from the first base. For this clone: No antigen is known for it. No base-level quality is on record; no much larger clone is a single base apart.

In Seattle, one collaborating source enrolled patients while the infection was active and tracked those patients longitudinally over the course of disease. Each collaborating institution followed its own protocols to collect whole blood in K2EDTA tubes. For TCRbeta analysis, collaborators shipped samples as frozen whole blood, isolated PBMCs, or DNA extracted from either of those sample types. TCRbeta CDR3 regions were amplified from genomic DNA by means of the immunoSEQ Assay, a bias-controlled multiplex PCR. Per the original workflow: Nucleated cell counts per sample were estimated from amplification of reference gene primers within the assay. To quantify the absolute abundance of each unique TCRbeta CDR3 rearrangement, sequence reads were collapsed and filtered. For each sample, productive Simpson clonality was calculated as the square root of Simpson's diversity index over productive rearrangements. The immuneACCESS repertoire file appears here via TCRdb, limited to in-frame rearrangements. These files lack a portion of the clones; in checked studies, under half of the deficit traces to unresolved V genes, and the cause of the others is not known. That table supplies the V and J calls and clone size; D and trimming were determined from the DNA. In this sample the table shows roughly 320,000 clones, 70% to 90% of which occur a single time. The top ten clones comprise over 5.5% of the sample.

The origin of this receptor is a woman aged 45 to 65 with COVID-19, enrolled during active disease. Recombination connected TRBV7-9 to TRBJ2-4, with TRBD1 identical over 7 junction bases. Material: peripheral blood. CDR3 protein: CASSPIGQVNIQYF. The nucleotides read TGTGCCAGCAGCCCGATCGGACAGGTCAACATTCAGTACTTC.